One and the same sample provided the 30 T cell receptor beta chains below, sequenced in a study of shared clonotypes between healthy human individuals (dated by TCRdb to between 2020 and 2021). For the CD8 naive samples, CD45RO-negative cells were positively selected for CCR7, yielding a CD45RA+CCR7+ population from which TemRA cells were excluded. Libraries came from the immunoSEQ multiplex PCR assay. TCRdb re-hosts the immuneACCESS table, in-frame sequences only. Its copies lack some clones; in the studies checked, an unresolved V gene accounts for under half of them, and the cause for the rest is not known. For this sample there are millions of clones; less than 95% appear just once. Around 1.1% of the sample is taken by the ten largest. Input material: naive CD8+ T cells sorted from blood. Explained via the paper, the cell subset or site label denotes: CD45RA+CCR7+. These receptors all come from a man between 18 and 35 years old in good health.

This clone showed up just once. The rearrangement joins TRBV7-6 to TRBJ2-7; no reliable D call. The CDR3 runs to 13 residues. Between the trimmed V and J ends, which lost 2 bases and 3 bases, there was a span of 8 bases. In germline, CDR1 is SGHVS, CDR2 FNYEAQ. CDR3 sequence reads: CASSLRVDYEQYF. CDR3 bases: TGTGCCAGCAGCTTACGGGTCGACTACGAGCAGTACTTC.

This sequence joins TRBV4-3 and TRBJ2-3, with 12 nucleotides matching TRBD2. The CDR3 covers 15 residues. Germline CDR1 and CDR2: LGHNA and YSLEER. V was pared by 1 base and J by 7 bases, with 3 bases of the junction left unmatched. In DNA, the CDR3 is TGCGCCAGCAGCCAAGGTCTAGCGGGAGGGAATACGCAGTATTTT. Translated, it gives CASSQGLAGGNTQYF.

The genes are TRBV27 and TRBJ2-5; D possibly uses TRBD1 or TRBD2 (5 bases each). This CDR3 spans 13 amino acids. Trimming removed 6 bases at V and 2 bases at J, with 10 bases between. CDR1 is MNHEY and CDR2 is SMNVEV in the germline V gene (reference sequence). In DNA form, the CDR3 reads TGTGCCAGCAGCTACGGGGCGCAAGAGACCCAGTACTTC. This translates into CASSYGAQETQYF.

The genes are TRBV9 and TRBJ2-1, with 7 bases fitting TRBD1. V was pared by 2 bases and J by 2 bases, with 10 bases of the junction left unmatched. The CDR3 covers 17 residues. Germline CDR1 is SGDLS and CDR2 is YYNGEE. The CDR3 reads CASSVSDGTATYNEQFF. The CDR3 nucleotides read TGTGCCAGCAGCGTCTCGGACGGGACAGCTACCTACAATGAGCAGTTCTTC.

This clone has a single count. The rearrangement links TRBV7-9 to TRBJ1-4, with TRBD1 identical over 7 bases. The CDR3 is 16 amino acids. V was clipped by 2 bases and J by 10 bases; unmatched bases: 13. The germline V gene has CDR1 SEHNR and CDR2 FQNEAQ (reference sequence). The CDR3 sequence is CASSLSGQLLPGKLFF. For the CDR3, the DNA is TGTGCCAGCAGCTTATCGGGACAGCTCCTGCCGGGAAAACTGTTTTTT.

Concerning this clone itself: Other DNA sequences in this specimen translate into the identical CDR3. The chain joins TRBV7-6 to TRBJ2-7, with D perhaps TRBD1 (6 bases). Trimming left V 1 base short and J 0 bases short, with 10 bases between. This CDR3 has 15 residues. Germline loops: CDR1 SGHVS, CDR2 FNYEAQ. CDR3 region: CASSLGQGSSYEQYF. In DNA form, the CDR3 reads TGTGCCAGCAGCTTAGGTCAGGGGAGCTCCTACGAGCAGTACTTC.

V is TRBV9 and J is TRBJ2-2; D is unclear. The CDR3 loop spans 14 amino acids. The V and J ends lost 0 bases and 1 base respectively, with 4 bases between them. Germline V gene data show CDR1 as SGDLS and CDR2 as YYNGEE. The CDR3 reads CASSVAVNTGELFF. In nucleotides, the CDR3 is TGTGCCAGCAGCGTAGCGGTGAACACCGGGGAGCTGTTTTTT.

The CDR3 region is CASSHPGSGLEQYF. The DNA for the CDR3 is TGTGCCAGCAGCCACCCCGGGTCTGGTCTCGAGCAGTACTTC. The chain combines TRBV5-4 with TRBJ2-7; no clear D gene. The CDR3 length is 14 residues. In germline, CDR1 is SGHNT, CDR2 YYREEE (reference sequence). V was cut by 4 bases and J by 6 bases, with 17 bases left in between.

This chain connects TRBV7-9 to TRBJ1-1; D gene uncertain. CDR1 is SEHNR, CDR2 FQNEAQ, per germline (reference sequence). The CDR3 runs to 13 residues. V gave up 6 bases and J gave up 4 bases, with 12 bases separating them. The CDR3 here is CASSHSLSTEAFF. The CDR3 coding sequence is TGTGCCAGCAGTCATAGTCTGAGCACTGAAGCTTTCTTT.

This rearrangement joins TRBV5-4 to TRBJ2-7; D is unresolved. Germline CDR1 and CDR2: SGHNT and YYREEE (reference sequence). The V and J ends lost 1 base and 3 bases respectively, with 8 bases between them. The CDR3 is 13 residues long. The CDR3 DNA is TGTGCCAGCAGCTTGAGCCCTAACTACGAGCAGTACTTC. Its protein product is CASSLSPNYEQYF.

V gene TRBV7-2 combines with J gene TRBJ2-2; D is undetermined. The CDR3 is 16 amino acids. V lost 1 base to trimming and J lost 6 bases, with 15 bases between them. From germline, CDR1 is SGHTA and CDR2 FQGNSA. CDR3 residues: CASSLDGSISPGELFF. Here the CDR3 DNA reads TGTGCCAGCAGCTTAGACGGCAGCATTAGCCCCGGGGAGCTGTTTTTT.

J is TRBJ1-4 and V is TRBV4-1; 9 bases are a match to TRBD1. Germline CDR1 MGHRA, CDR2 YSYEKL. The CDR3 runs 15 residues. Germline trimming cut 7 bases from V and 8 bases from J; bases unmatched to any gene: 11. The chain's CDR3 is CASKTTGTGIEKLFF. In DNA form, the CDR3 reads TGCGCCAGCAAGACGACCGGGACAGGGATCGAAAAACTGTTTTTT.

V and J are TRBV29-1 and TRBJ2-1; maybe TRBD2 (7 bases). The V and J ends lost 8 bases and 8 bases respectively, with 22 bases between them. The CDR3 covers 14 residues. CDR1 is SQVTM and CDR2 is ANQGSEA in the germline V gene. CDR3 sequence reads: CSPLRGGLSDEQFF. CDR3 nucleotide sequence: TGCAGCCCACTAAGGGGGGGCTTAAGCGATGAGCAGTTCTTC.

In this sample, this clone turned up once. The chain joins TRBV4-1 to TRBJ2-7; tentative D call: TRBD1 (5 bases). The germline gives CDR1 MGHRA, CDR2 YSYEKL. Trimming removed 7 bases at V and 0 bases at J, with 13 bases between. The CDR3 is made up of 14 amino acids. CDR3 DNA sequence: TGCGCCAGCAAAGGGGCGCTGAGCTCCTACGAGCAGTACTTC. Protein: CASKGALSSYEQYF.

The J gene is TRBJ2-5, the V gene TRBV27; a possible D gene is TRBD2 (6 bases). Germline CDR1 and CDR2: MNHEY and SMNVEV (reference sequence). The CDR3 length is 15 residues. Trimming cost V 5 bases and J 1 base, with 14 bases left between them. The CDR3 sequence: CASSRGTYLQETQYF. The CDR3 nucleotides are TGTGCCAGCAGTCGAGGGACTTACCTCCAAGAGACCCAGTACTTC.

V usage is TRBV2 and J usage is TRBJ2-7, with D perhaps assigned TRBD1 or TRBD2 (5 bases each). This CDR3 comprises 13 residues. Trimming removed 1 base from V and 7 bases from J, with 11 bases in between. The germline V gene encodes CDR1 SNHLY and CDR2 FYNNEI. CDR3 nucleotide sequence: TGTGCCAGCAGTGAAGGGCCCGAGGGGGAGCAGTACTTC. Residues: CASSEGPEGEQYF.

The J gene is TRBJ1-3, the V gene TRBV6-5, with D possibly TRBD1 on 5 matching bases. CDR3 length: 15 amino acids. The germline V gene encodes CDR1 MNHEY and CDR2 SVGAGI. Trimming removed 1 base at V and 4 bases at J, with 11 bases between. Here the CDR3 reads CASSYYGASGNTIYF. CDR3 nucleotides: TGTGCCAGCAGTTACTATGGGGCCTCGGGAAACACCATATATTTT.

The V call is TRBV4-3, the J call TRBJ2-3; D unclear. V was trimmed by 0 bases and J by 2 bases, leaving 9 bases between them. Germline loops: CDR1 LGHNA, CDR2 YSLEER. CDR3 length: 15 amino acids. CDR3 nucleotides: TGCGCCAGCAGCCAAGATCGACTTTACACAGATACGCAGTATTTT. This translates into CASSQDRLYTDTQYF.

As concerns this clone: Other DNA sequences of this sample code for an identical CDR3. The rearrangement uses TRBV4-1 and TRBJ1-3; D gene uncertain. The CDR3 runs to 14 residues. Germline lookup yields CDR1 MGHRA and CDR2 YSYEKL. Trimming pared 1 base from V and 0 bases from J, leaving 4 bases between. The CDR3 nucleotides are TGCGCCAGCAGCCAAGTGACCTCTGGAAACACCATATATTTT. Translated: CASSQVTSGNTIYF.

This rearrangement joins TRBV9 to TRBJ2-1, with 10 bases aligning to TRBD2. Germline V gene lookup returns CDR1 SGDLS and CDR2 YYNGEE. V dropped 0 bases and J dropped 2; count of bases not matched to a gene: 5. The CDR3 totals 17 residues. In nucleotides, the CDR3 is TGTGCCAGCAGCGTAGTCATAGCGGGGGGCCCCTACAATGAGCAGTTCTTC. This encodes CASSVVIAGGPYNEQFF.

The chain uses TRBV27 and TRBJ1-4, with D unresolved. The CDR3 spans 15 residues. Germline-derived CDR1 and CDR2 are MNHEY and SMNVEV (reference sequence). V lost 5 bases, J lost 4 bases, and 14 bases lay in between. CDR3 nucleotide sequence: TGTGCCAGCAGTCCGGGTTCCGGTCTTAATGAAAAACTGTTTTTT. Protein: CASSPGSGLNEKLFF.

This rearrangement joins TRBV5-6 to TRBJ2-1; the match to TRBD1 covers 9 bases. Germline values: CDR1 SGHDT, CDR2 YYEEEE. V shed 0 bases, J shed 7 bases, and the junction held 2 bases outside the gene matches. The CDR3 length is 14 residues. CDR3 loop: CASSLETGGNEQFF. The CDR3 bases are TGTGCCAGCAGCTTGGAGACAGGGGGAAATGAGCAGTTCTTC.

The chain links TRBV9 to TRBJ2-1, with TRBD2 matching 12 bases. Germline V gene sequence: CDR1 SGDLS, CDR2 YYNGEE. V lost 3 bases and J lost 7; bases outside the gene matches: 5. The CDR3 is 15 residues long. The CDR3 loop is CASSGTSGVRNEQFF. DNA of the CDR3: TGTGCCAGCAGCGGGACTAGCGGGGTGCGAAATGAGCAGTTCTTC.

The chain joins TRBV29-1 to TRBJ2-7; a weak D match, TRBD2 (6 bases). The CDR3 covers 14 residues. Looked up from germline, CDR1 is SQVTM and CDR2 is ANQGSEA. V lost 7 bases, J lost 1 base, and 17 bases lay in between. CDR3 residues: CSAGGGLESYEQYF. In DNA, the CDR3 is TGCAGCGCCGGGGGAGGACTGGAGTCCTACGAGCAGTACTTC.

V is TRBV7-8 and J is TRBJ2-2; D ambiguous. This CDR3 has 16 amino acids. Trimming removed 5 bases from V and 6 bases from J, with 19 bases in between. CDR1 is SGHVS and CDR2 is FQNEAQ in the germline V gene. The chain's CDR3 is CASSPTLVVDAGELFF. The CDR3 bases are TGTGCCAGCAGCCCCACCTTGGTAGTAGATGCCGGGGAGCTGTTTTTT.

J is TRBJ2-2 and V is TRBV27; the D gene is possibly TRBD2 (5 bases). The CDR3 runs 18 residues. CDR1 is MNHEY, CDR2 SMNVEV, per germline (reference sequence). The V gene lost 1 base and the J gene lost 1 base, with 16 bases spanning the gap. The CDR3 reads CASSLFSGELGNTGELFF. CDR3 nucleotides: TGTGCCAGCAGTTTATTTTCTGGGGAGCTCGGGAACACCGGGGAGCTGTTTTTT.

The chain has TRBV19 and TRBJ1-1; TRBD1 agrees at 10 bases. This CDR3 is 14 amino acids long. Unmatched junction bases numbered 9, after V lost 9 bases and J lost 5 bases. Germline V gives CDR1 LNHDA, CDR2 SQIVND (reference sequence). The CDR3 region is CASWTGGVRTEAFF. The CDR3, as DNA: TGTGCCAGCTGGACAGGGGGAGTGAGGACTGAAGCTTTCTTT.

V gene TRBV2 combines with J gene TRBJ1-5; no clear D. This CDR3 spans 15 amino acids. Germline V gene sequence: CDR1 SNHLY, CDR2 FYNNEI. Trimming took off 2 bases at V and 0 bases at J, with 8 bases between the two ends. The CDR3 protein is CASSENPDSNQPQHF. Written as DNA, the CDR3 is TGTGCCAGCAGTGAAAATCCGGATAGCAATCAGCCCCAGCATTTT.

The chain uses TRBV7-2 and TRBJ2-7; 14 bases are a match to TRBD2. Unmatched junction bases numbered 4, after V lost 0 bases and J lost 3 bases. Per the germline V gene, CDR1 is SGHTA and CDR2 is FQGNSA. The CDR3 runs 17 residues. The CDR3 loop reads CASSLAGLAGGNYEQYF. Written as DNA, the CDR3 is TGTGCCAGCAGCTTAGCCGGACTAGCGGGAGGTAACTACGAGCAGTACTTC. The complete variable domain, with remaining parts taken from reference TRBV7-2 and TRBJ2-7, reads GAGVSQSPSNKVTEKGKDVELRCDPISGHTALYWYRQSLGQGLEFLIYFQGNSAPDKSGLPSDRFSAERTGGSVSTLTIQRTQQEDSAVYLCASSLAGLAGGNYEQYFGPGTRLTVT.

The V call is TRBV5-1, the J call TRBJ2-7, with D perhaps given as TRBD1 or TRBD2 (5 bases each). The germline gives CDR1 SGHRS, CDR2 YFSETQ. The CDR3 is made up of 15 amino acids. V lost 4 bases, J lost 1 base, and 15 bases lay in between. The CDR3: CASSPGPAESYEQYF. Written as DNA, the CDR3 is TGCGCCAGCAGCCCGGGGCCCGCAGAATCCTACGAGCAGTACTTC.